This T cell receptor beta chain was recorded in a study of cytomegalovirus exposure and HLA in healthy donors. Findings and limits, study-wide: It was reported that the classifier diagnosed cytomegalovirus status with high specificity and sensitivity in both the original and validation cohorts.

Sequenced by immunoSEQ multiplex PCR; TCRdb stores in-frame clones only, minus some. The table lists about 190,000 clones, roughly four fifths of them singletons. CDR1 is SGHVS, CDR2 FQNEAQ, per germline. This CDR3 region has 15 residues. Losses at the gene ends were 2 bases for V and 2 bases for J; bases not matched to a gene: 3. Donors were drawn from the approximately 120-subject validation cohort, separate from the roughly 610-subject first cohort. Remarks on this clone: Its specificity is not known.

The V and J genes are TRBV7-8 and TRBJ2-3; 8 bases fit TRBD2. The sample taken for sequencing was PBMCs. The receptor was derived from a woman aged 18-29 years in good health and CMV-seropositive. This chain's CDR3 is CASSLIAGTTDTQYF. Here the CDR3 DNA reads TGTGCCAGCAGCTTAATAGCGGGGACCACAGATACGCAGTATTTT.